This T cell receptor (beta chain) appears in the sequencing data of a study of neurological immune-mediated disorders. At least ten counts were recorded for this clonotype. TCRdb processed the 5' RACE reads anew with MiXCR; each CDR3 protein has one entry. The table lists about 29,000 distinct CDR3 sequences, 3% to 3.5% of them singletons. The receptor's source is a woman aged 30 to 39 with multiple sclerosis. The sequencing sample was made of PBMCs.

CDR3 loop: CAINSRDGDEQYF. The CDR3 DNA reads as TGTGCCATCAACAGCAGGGATGGCGACGAGCAGTACTTC. J is TRBJ2-7 and V is TRBV10-3; weak D call: TRBD1 (5 bases). Germline V gene lookup returns CDR1 ENHRY and CDR2 SYGVKD. This CDR3 contains 13 residues. The V end was cut by 7 bases, the J end by 5 bases, with 15 bases between.